Below, 2 T cell receptor beta chains from the same sample are listed, as sequenced in a study of identical twins. TCRdb re-called the 5' RACE reads with MiXCR, one entry per CDR3 protein. The top ten clones hold under 10% of a sample with 350,000 to 400,000 distinct CDR3 sequences, 9% to 10% of them seen once. Sample: naive T cells sorted from blood. The receptors were sampled from a woman between 50 and 59 years old in good health.

The chain couples TRBV10-2 to TRBJ1-2; weak D call: TRBD1 (5 bases). The ends were cut back, 0 bases at V and 2 bases at J, with 16 bases in the middle. Germline assignment: CDR1 WSHSY and CDR2 SAAADI. The CDR3 length is 17 residues. The CDR3 reads CASSESRGTGGNYGYTF. CDR3 sequence (DNA): TGCGCCAGCAGTGAGTCCCGGGGGACCGGAGGGAACTATGGCTACACCTTC.

This rearrangement joins TRBV10-2 to TRBJ2-3; 8 bases align to TRBD2. There are 15 residues in the CDR3. Trimming cost V 6 bases and J 7 bases; bases outside gene matches: 12. Per the germline V gene, CDR1 is WSHSY and CDR2 is SAAADI. The CDR3, as DNA: TGCGCCAGCAGGGTCCTAGCGGGTGTTGCCTATACGCAGTATTTT. It specifies CASRVLAGVAYTQYF.